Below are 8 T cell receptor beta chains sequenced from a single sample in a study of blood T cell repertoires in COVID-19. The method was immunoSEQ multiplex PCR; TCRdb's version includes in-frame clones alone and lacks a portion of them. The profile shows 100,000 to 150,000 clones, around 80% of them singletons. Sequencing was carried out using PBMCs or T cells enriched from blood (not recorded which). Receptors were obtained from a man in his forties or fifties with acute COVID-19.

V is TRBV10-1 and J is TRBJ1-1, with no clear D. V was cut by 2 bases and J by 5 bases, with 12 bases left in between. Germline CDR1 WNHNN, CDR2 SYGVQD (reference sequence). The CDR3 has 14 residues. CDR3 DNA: TGCGCCAGCAGTGAGACGCCTGACGGGACTGAAGCTTTCTTT. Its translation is CASSETPDGTEAFF.

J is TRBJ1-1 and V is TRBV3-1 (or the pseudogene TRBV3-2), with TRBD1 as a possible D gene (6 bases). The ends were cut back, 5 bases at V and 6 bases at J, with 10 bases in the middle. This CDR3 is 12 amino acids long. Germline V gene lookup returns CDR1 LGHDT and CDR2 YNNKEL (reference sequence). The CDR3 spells CASSRGGAEAFF. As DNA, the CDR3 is TGTGCCAGCAGCAGAGGGGGGGCTGAAGCTTTCTTT.

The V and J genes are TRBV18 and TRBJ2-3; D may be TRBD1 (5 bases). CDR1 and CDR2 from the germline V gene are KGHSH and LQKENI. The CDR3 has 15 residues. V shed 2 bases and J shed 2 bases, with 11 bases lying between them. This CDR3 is CASSPVSGHTDTQYF. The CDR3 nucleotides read TGTGCCAGCTCACCAGTCTCAGGACACACAGATACGCAGTATTTT.

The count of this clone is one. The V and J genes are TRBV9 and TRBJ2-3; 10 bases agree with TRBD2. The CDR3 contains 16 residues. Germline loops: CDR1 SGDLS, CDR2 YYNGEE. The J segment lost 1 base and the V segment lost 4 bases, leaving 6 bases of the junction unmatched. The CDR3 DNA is TGTGCCAGCAGCTACATCGGGACTAGCGGCACAGATACGCAGTATTTT. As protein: CASSYIGTSGTDTQYF.

The CDR3 DNA reads TGCGCCAGCAGCTTCCAGGGAGGATCTGGGGCCAACGTCCTGACTTTC. This sequence encodes CASSFQGGSGANVLTF. This chain joins TRBV5-1 and TRBJ2-6; TRBD2 is a possible D gene (6 bases). V shed 2 bases and J shed 1 base, with 10 bases lying between them. Per the germline V gene, CDR1 is SGHRS and CDR2 is YFSETQ. This CDR3 has 16 amino acids.

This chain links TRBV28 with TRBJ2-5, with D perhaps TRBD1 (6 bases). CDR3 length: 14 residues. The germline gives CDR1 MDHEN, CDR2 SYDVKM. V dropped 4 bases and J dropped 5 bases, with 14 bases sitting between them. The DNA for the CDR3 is TGTGCCAGCAGTTCAACAGGGAGCTCGGAGACCCAGTACTTC. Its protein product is CASSSTGSSETQYF.

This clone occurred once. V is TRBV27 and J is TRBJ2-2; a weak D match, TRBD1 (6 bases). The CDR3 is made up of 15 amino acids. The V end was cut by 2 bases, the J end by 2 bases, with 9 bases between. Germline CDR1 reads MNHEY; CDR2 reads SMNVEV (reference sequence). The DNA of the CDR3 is TGTGCCAGCAGTTTAAAGGGGGTAAACACCGGGGAGCTGTTTTTT. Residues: CASSLKGVNTGELFF.

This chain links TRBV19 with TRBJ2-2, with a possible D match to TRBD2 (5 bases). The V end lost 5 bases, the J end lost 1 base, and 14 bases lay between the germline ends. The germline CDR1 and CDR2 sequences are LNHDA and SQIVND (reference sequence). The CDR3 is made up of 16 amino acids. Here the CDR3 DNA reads TGTGCCAGTAGTCCGTACTGGGCGGGGAACACCGGGGAGCTGTTTTTT. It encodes CASSPYWAGNTGELFF.